This T cell receptor (beta chain) is drawn from a study of T cells in narcolepsy. On the study more broadly: Enrolled donors included narcolepsy type 1 or type 2 patients and healthy controls. Overall study results and limits: Reportedly, autoreactive clonotypes were serially detected in patients' blood but not controls'. HCRT-specific and TRIB2-specific autoreactive clonotypes appeared among same-patient CSF and blood CD4+ clonotypes.

The length of the CDR3 is 16 residues. Trimming took off 0 bases at V and 1 base at J, with 12 bases between the two ends. Germline V gene sequence: CDR1 KGHSH, CDR2 LQKENI. Concerning this clone itself: What it recognizes is unknown.

Only in-frame clones appear in the TCRdb table, and some are missing; sequencing was by immunoSEQ multiplex PCR. Among around 30,000 clones listed, more than 65% were seen once. The chain uses TRBV18 and TRBJ1-1, with D hard to call. The receptor comes from a human donor in good health. Specimen: memory (CD45RA-) CD4+ T cells from blood. CDR3: CASSPPSSSQNTEAFF. DNA for the CDR3: TGTGCCAGCTCACCACCTTCAAGCAGCCAGAACACTGAAGCTTTCTTT.